This passage covers 28 T cell receptor beta chains from one sample sequenced in a study of blood T cell repertoires in COVID-19. The repertoire was sequenced with immunoSEQ multiplex PCR; TCRdb's copy has only in-frame clones and lacks some. The profile shows some 110,000 clones, roughly 76% of them singletons. Input material: peripheral blood. The source of these receptors is a woman in her 70s with acute or convalescent COVID-19.

The rearrangement uses TRBV6-6 and TRBJ2-7, with 8 bases matching TRBD2. The CDR3 length is 14 residues. Germline CDR1 reads MNHNY; CDR2 reads SVGAGI (reference sequence). V shed 8 bases, J shed 5 bases, and the junction held 11 bases outside the gene matches. CDR3 protein: CASSESGGSHEQYF. CDR3 nucleotides: TGTGCCAGCTCGGAAAGCGGGGGAAGCCACGAGCAGTACTTC.

V gene TRBV27 combines with J gene TRBJ1-2; D is possibly TRBD1 (5 bases). Germline lookup yields CDR1 MNHEY and CDR2 SMNVEV (reference sequence). The CDR3 contains 14 residues. Trimming shortened V by 2 bases and J by 6 bases, and 13 bases separated the two germline ends. CDR3 DNA: TGTGCCAGCAGTTTAGGGCAGGGATATGATGGCTACACCTTC. It yields the protein CASSLGQGYDGYTF.

The gene calls are TRBV5-8 and TRBJ2-2; 10 nucleotides agree with TRBD2. The V and J ends lost 3 bases and 0 bases, in that order; junction bases with no gene match: 2. The germline gives CDR1 SGHTS, CDR2 YDEGEE. The CDR3 covers 16 residues. CDR3 sequence reads: CASSSAGGPNTGELFF. DNA of the CDR3: TGTGCCAGCAGCTCAGCGGGAGGGCCGAACACCGGGGAGCTGTTTTTT. Together with reference TRBV5-8 and TRBJ2-2, the CDR3 gives the full variable domain: EAGVTQSPTHLIKTRGQQATLRCSPISGHTSVYWYQQALGLGLQFLLWYDEGEERNRGNFPPRFSGRQFPNYSSELNVNALELEDSALYLCASSSAGGPNTGELFFGEGSRLTVL.

V is TRBV27 and J is TRBJ2-7; TRBD2 might be the D (5 bases). The CDR3 spans 14 residues. With 3 bases removed from V and 0 bases from J, the gap between germline ends came to 9 bases. The germline V gene has CDR1 MNHEY and CDR2 SMNVEV (reference sequence). The CDR3 loop is CASSFTRSSYEQYF. The CDR3 DNA sequence: TGTGCCAGCAGTTTCACTAGGTCCTCCTACGAGCAGTACTTC.

This chain uses TRBV6-5 with TRBJ2-7; D may be TRBD2 (6 bases). CDR1 and CDR2 from the germline V gene are MNHEY and SVGAGI. The CDR3 runs to 12 residues. Trimming stripped 8 bases from V and 0 bases from J, with 8 bases between. The CDR3 nucleotides read TGTGCCAGCCGGAGGGACTCCTACGAGCAGTACTTC. Translating gives CASRRDSYEQYF.

The chain combines TRBV6-1 with TRBJ1-1, with unresolved D. Trimming pared 1 base from V and 11 bases from J, leaving 14 bases between. The CDR3 sequence is 13 residues long. Germline CDR1 MNHNS, CDR2 SASEGT. The CDR3 spells CASSEDGESGAFF. CDR3 DNA: TGTGCCAGCAGTGAAGATGGGGAGTCGGGTGCTTTCTTT.

V is TRBV19 and J is TRBJ1-1; the match to TRBD1 covers 10 bases. Per the germline V gene, CDR1 is LNHDA and CDR2 is SQIVND (reference sequence). This CDR3 is 16 amino acids long. With 6 bases clipped from V and 4 bases from J, the junction kept 11 bases outside the gene matches. In DNA, the CDR3 is TGTGCCAGTAGGTCGCCGACAGGGGGCATCGTCACTGAAGCTTTCTTT. It is translated as CASRSPTGGIVTEAFF. The full variable domain, with the rest looked up from reference TRBV19 and TRBJ1-1, is DGGITQSPKYLFRKEGQNVTLSCEQNLNHDAMYWYRQDPGQGLRLIYYSQIVNDFQKGDIAEGYSVSREKKESFPLTVTSAQKNPTAFYLCASRSPTGGIVTEAFFGQGTRLTVV.

The chain couples TRBV7-2 to TRBJ1-3; possible D gene TRBD1, 5 bases. Per germline, CDR1 SGHTA and CDR2 FQGNSA. The CDR3 length is 14 residues. Between the trimmed V and J ends, which lost 7 bases and 4 bases, there was a span of 14 bases. The CDR3 DNA reads as TGTGCCAGCACCCCGGCAGGGAGGGGAAACACCATATATTTT. It is translated as CASTPAGRGNTIYF.

The chain joins TRBV12-3 or TRBV12-4 to TRBJ2-3, with D uncertain. The CDR3 is 11 residues long. V was pared by 6 bases and J by 2 bases, with 3 bases between. The CDR3 reads CASSYTDTQYF. The CDR3 DNA is TGTGCCAGCAGCTACACAGATACGCAGTATTTT.

The chain carries TRBV6-5 and TRBJ2-1, with TRBD2 identical over 9 bases. The CDR3 is 15 residues long. Germline V gives CDR1 MNHEY, CDR2 SVGAGI. V dropped 4 bases and J dropped 4; count of bases not matched to a gene: 5. CDR3 sequence reads: CASSSGTSLYNEQFF. Written as DNA, the CDR3 is TGTGCCAGCAGTTCCGGGACTAGCCTGTACAATGAGCAGTTCTTC.

This chain connects TRBV28 to TRBJ1-1; D is unclear. This CDR3 spans 13 amino acids. Trimming shortened V by 3 bases and J by 8 bases, and 13 bases separated the two germline ends. Germline V lookup: CDR1 MDHEN, CDR2 SYDVKM. This CDR3 is CASSFTSQREAFF. The CDR3 nucleotides are TGTGCCAGCAGTTTTACTTCCCAGCGGGAAGCTTTCTTT.

The chain couples TRBV5-1 to TRBJ2-7; TRBD1 is a possible D gene (5 bases). Trimming shortened V by 2 bases and J by 0 bases, and 6 bases separated the two germline ends. From germline, CDR1 is SGHRS and CDR2 YFSETQ. This CDR3 has 13 residues. CDR3 nucleotides: TGCGCCAGCAGCTTTACAGGCTCCTACGAGCAGTACTTC. This sequence encodes CASSFTGSYEQYF.

The count of this clone is one. The V call is TRBV14, the J call TRBJ1-1, with TRBD1 matching over 8 bases. The V segment lost 1 base and the J segment 4 bases; nucleotides outside the gene matches: 5. Germline CDR1 is SGHDN and CDR2 is FVKESK. This CDR3 is built from 15 residues. The CDR3 DNA follows: TGTGCCAGCAGCCAAGTGGCAGGGGGCCCCACTGAAGCTTTCTTT. Translated, it gives CASSQVAGGPTEAFF.

In this sample, this clone turned up many times. The chain carries TRBV3-1 (or the pseudogene TRBV3-2) and TRBJ1-6, with D possibly being TRBD1 (5 bases). Trimming left V 1 base short and J 6 bases short, with 10 bases between. CDR3 length equals 15 residues. Germline-derived CDR1 and CDR2 are LGHDT and YNNKEL (reference sequence). The CDR3 loop reads CASSQAGDRNSPLHF. CDR3 bases: TGTGCCAGCAGCCAAGCGGGGGATCGTAATTCACCCCTCCACTTT.

Only a few counts were recorded for this clone. This chain connects TRBV19 to TRBJ1-1; 7 bases line up with TRBD1. This CDR3 contains 14 residues. Unmatched junction bases numbered 2, after V lost 4 bases and J lost 0 bases. Germline V gives CDR1 LNHDA, CDR2 SQIVND (reference sequence). CDR3 region: CASSKTGVNTEAFF. The CDR3 bases are TGTGCCAGTAGTAAAACAGGGGTGAACACTGAAGCTTTCTTT.

The chain combines TRBV7-7 with TRBJ1-1; a weak D match, TRBD1 (6 bases). The V gene's germline CDR1 is SSHAT and CDR2 FNYEAQ (reference sequence). V was shortened by 5 bases and J by 1 base, with 14 bases between the two germline ends. The CDR3 spans 15 residues. CDR3 sequence (DNA): TGTGCCAGCAGCCAACAGGGCCACCGGAACACTGAAGCTTTCTTT. Amino acids: CASSQQGHRNTEAFF. Full variable domain (remainder filled in from reference TRBV7-7 and TRBJ1-1): GAGVSQSPRYKVTKRGQDVTLRCDPISSHATLYWYQQALGQGPEFLTYFNYEAQPDKSGLPSDRFSAERPEGSISTLTIQRTEQRDSAMYRCASSQQGHRNTEAFFGQGTRLTVV.

The chain has TRBV9 and TRBJ2-1; 8 positions match TRBD2. Germline CDR1 reads SGDLS; CDR2 reads YYNGEE. V shed 0 bases and J 5 bases; nucleotides not matched to a gene: 4. This CDR3 region has 15 residues. CDR3 sequence: CASSVGTSRDNEQFF. The CDR3 bases are TGTGCCAGCAGCGTAGGGACTAGCAGAGACAATGAGCAGTTCTTC.

The rearrangement links TRBV7-9 to TRBJ2-1; D might be TRBD2 (5 bases). The CDR3 is 16 residues long. Trimming stripped 5 bases from V and 0 bases from J, with 14 bases between. CDR1 and CDR2 from the germline V gene are SEHNR and FQNEAQ (reference sequence). CDR3 sequence (DNA): TGTGCCAGCAGCGCTCGGGTGGGGAGCTCCTACAATGAGCAGTTCTTC. Amino acids: CASSARVGSSYNEQFF.

The chain employs TRBV5-1 and TRBJ1-3; D gene uncertain. The V end was cut by 0 bases, the J end by 4 bases, with 8 bases between. Germline V gene data show CDR1 as SGHRS and CDR2 as YFSETQ. The CDR3 contains 14 residues. The CDR3 protein is CASSLGSGGNTIYF. The CDR3 DNA is TGCGCCAGCAGCTTGGGGTCGGGAGGAAACACCATATATTTT.

The rearrangement uses TRBV5-1 and TRBJ2-2, with D maybe TRBD1 (5 bases). CDR1 SGHRS and CDR2 YFSETQ come from the germline V gene. V was pared by 0 bases and J by 3 bases, with 12 bases between. CDR3 size: 16 residues. CDR3 loop: CASSLADTGHTGELFF. CDR3 nucleotides: TGCGCCAGCAGCTTGGCGGACACGGGTCACACCGGGGAGCTGTTTTTT. The full variable domain, in which reference TRBV5-1 and TRBJ2-2 provide the parts outside the CDR3, is KAGVTQTPRYLIKTRGQQVTLSCSPISGHRSVSWYQQTPGQGLQFLFEYFSETQRNKGNFPGRFSGRQFSNSRSEMNVSTLELGDSALYLCASSLADTGHTGELFFGEGSRLTVL.

This clone was detected only once. The rearrangement joins TRBV5-4 to TRBJ1-2; D possibly corresponds to TRBD1 (6 bases). From germline, CDR1 is SGHNT and CDR2 YYREEE (reference sequence). The CDR3 consists of 13 residues. V was cut by 2 bases and J by 8 bases, with 13 bases left in between. CDR3 DNA sequence: TGTGCCAGCAGCTTCGGACAGAAGGAAGGCTACACCTTC. This translates into CASSFGQKEGYTF.

The chain is built from TRBV19 and TRBJ1-3; D is unclear. Per germline, CDR1 LNHDA and CDR2 SQIVND (reference sequence). The CDR3 runs 11 residues. V shed 10 bases and J shed 8 bases, with 12 bases lying between them. CDR3 amino acids: CATRDVYTIYF. The CDR3, as DNA: TGTGCCACCCGGGATGTGTACACCATATATTTT.

This chain links TRBV6-5 with TRBJ1-2, with 7 bases aligning to TRBD1. CDR1 and CDR2 from the germline V gene are MNHEY and SVGAGI. V shed 3 bases and J 3 bases; nucleotides not matched to a gene: 7. The CDR3 has 15 residues. The CDR3 sequence is CASSYQGELDYGYTF. CDR3 in DNA: TGTGCCAGCAGTTATCAGGGGGAACTCGACTATGGCTACACCTTC.

The V call is TRBV9, the J call TRBJ1-1; 11 bases line up with TRBD1. This CDR3 region has 14 residues. CDR1 is SGDLS, CDR2 YYNGEE, per germline. V shed 3 bases and J 5 bases; nucleotides not matched to a gene: 3. CDR3 region: CASSDRDRGTEAFF. The CDR3 DNA follows: TGTGCCAGCAGCGACCGGGACAGGGGGACTGAAGCTTTCTTT.

The chain is built from TRBV3-1 (or the pseudogene TRBV3-2) and TRBJ2-2; TRBD2 matches 12 bases. V lost 7 bases, J lost 3 bases, and 9 bases stayed unmatched. Germline-derived CDR1 and CDR2 are LGHDT and YNNKEL (reference sequence). The CDR3 sequence is 17 residues long. CDR3 DNA: TGTGCCAGCAAGAGAAGACTAGCGGGAGACGACACCGGGGAGCTGTTTTTT. Translating it yields CASKRRLAGDDTGELFF.

The V and J genes are TRBV12-5 and TRBJ2-1, with TRBD2 matching 8 bases. Germline CDR1 and CDR2: LGHNT and FRNRAP. The CDR3 loop spans 15 amino acids. V was pared by 1 base and J by 7 bases, with 6 bases of the junction left unmatched. For the CDR3, the DNA is TGTGCTAGTGGTTTGGCCGGGAGGGCCCAGAATGAGCAGTTCTTC. Translation gives CASGLAGRAQNEQFF. Full variable domain (missing parts from reference TRBV12-5 and TRBJ2-1): DARVTQTPRHKVTEMGQEVTMRCQPILGHNTVFWYRQTMMQGLELLAYFRNRAPLDDSGMPKDRFSAEMPDATLATLKIQPSEPRDSAVYFCASGLAGRAQNEQFFGPGTRLTVL.

V is TRBV4-2 and J is TRBJ1-1; a weak D match, TRBD1 (5 bases). Deletions cut 5 bases from V and 1 base from J, with 20 bases between. Germline CDR1 is LGHNA and CDR2 is YNFKEQ. The CDR3 consists of 17 residues. In DNA, the CDR3 is TGTGCCAGCAGCTCCCCCCCCAGGGAAAATGGGAACACTGAAGCTTTCTTT. This translates into CASSSPPRENGNTEAFF.

The genes are TRBV28 and TRBJ2-7; TRBD2 matches at 10 bases. V lost 2 bases to trimming and J lost 2 bases; unmatched junction nucleotides: 0. Per germline, CDR1 MDHEN and CDR2 SYDVKM. The CDR3 length is 14 residues. CDR3 in amino acids: CASSLSGGAYEQYF. The CDR3 coding sequence is TGTGCCAGCAGTTTAAGCGGGGGGGCCTACGAGCAGTACTTC.